The rows below give T cell receptor beta chains drawn from one sample of a study of beta chain features in type 1 diabetes. The protocol was immunoSEQ multiplex PCR, while the TCRdb copy is restricted to in-frame clones and leaves out a portion. The sample consists of around 430,000 clones, about 32% of them appearing once. Sequenced sample: naive CD4+ T cells from blood. These receptors originate from a man younger than 35 in good health. Each CDR3 is given with its conserved first and last residue. The D gene is left open where the match is weak. The size field is filled for only some rows; it gives once, few, many or a size class.

- | TRBJ2-6 | - | TRBV25-1 | TGTGCCAGCAGTGAACAAGGCTCTGGGGCCAACGTCCTGACTTTC | CASSEQGSGANVLTF
- | TRBJ1-5 | - | TRBV30 | TGTGCCTTCGGACAGTCGAGCAATCAGCCCCAGCATTTT | CAFGQSSNQPQHF
- | TRBJ2-2 | - | TRBV7-9 | TGTGCCAGCAGCCGCGATACCGGGGAGCTGTTTTTT | CASSRDTGELFF
few | TRBJ2-2 | TRBD2 | TRBV5-4 | TGTGCCAGCAGATCCAGAACTAGCGGGACGAACACCGGGGAGCTGTTTTTT | CASRSRTSGTNTGELFF
few | TRBJ2-7 | - | TRBV5-1 | TGCGCCAGCAGCCCTTCGGTATACGAGCAGTACTTC | CASSPSVYEQYF
- | TRBJ2-1 | TRBD2 | TRBV30 | TGTGCCTGGAGTGTACGACTAGCGGGAGGCAGTGAGCAGTTCTTC | CAWSVRLAGGSEQFF
- | TRBJ2-5 | - | TRBV7-7 | TGTGCCAGCAGCCCCCGATCAGGCAGGGAGACCCAGTACTTC | CASSPRSGRETQYF
- | TRBJ2-6 | - | TRBV6-1 | TGTGCCAGCAGTCCACTGAACTCTGGGGCCAACGTCCTGACTTTC | CASSPLNSGANVLTF
- | TRBJ2-4 | - | TRBV30 | TGTGCCTGGAGTGGCTCGGGAGTCGGGAACATTCAGTACTTC | CAWSGSGVGNIQYF
few | TRBJ2-1 | - | TRBV30 | TGTGCCTGGAGTGTGGGGGCCTCTCTACAGAGCTCCTACAATGAGCAGTTCTTC | CAWSVGASLQSSYNEQFF
few | TRBJ2-1 | TRBD1 | TRBV28 | TGTGCCAGCAGTTCACCGGGACAGGGGGCAAATGAGCAGTTCTTC | CASSSPGQGANEQFF
- | TRBJ2-7 | TRBD1 | TRBV4-3 | TGCGCCAGCAGCCAGACAGGGTACTCCTACGAGCAGTACTTC | CASSQTGYSYEQYF
few | TRBJ2-7 | - | TRBV7-9 | TGTGCCAGCAGCTTAATGGGCAGCTCCTACGAGCAGTACTTC | CASSLMGSSYEQYF
- | TRBJ2-7 | TRBD2 | TRBV9 | TGTGCCAGCAGCGTAGGTGGCGGGAGGAGCTACGAGCAGTACTTC | CASSVGGGRSYEQYF
- | TRBJ1-2 | TRBD1 | TRBV18 | TGTGCCAGCTCACCCCAAGGACAGGGGGGAGTCTATGGCTACACCTTC | CASSPQGQGGVYGYTF
few | TRBJ2-5 | - | TRBV30 | TGTGCCTGGAGTGTAAGGACCCAGTACTTC | CAWSVRTQYF
- | TRBJ1-3 | - | TRBV18 | TGTGCCAGCTCACCAACGAAGTCTCGCTCTGGAAACACCATATATTTT | CASSPTKSRSGNTIYF
- | TRBJ2-3 | TRBD2 | TRBV5-4 | TGTGCCAGCAGCTTGGGACTAGCGGGAGGAGAAGATACGCAGTATTTT | CASSLGLAGGEDTQYF
- | TRBJ1-1 | - | TRBV30 | TGTGCCTGGAACCAGGGAGGCACTGAAGCTTTCTTT | CAWNQGGTEAFF
- | TRBJ2-7 | - | TRBV25-1 | TGTGCCAGCATGCATAGAGCGGGTTACGAGCAGTACTTC | CASMHRAGYEQYF
- | TRBJ2-3 | TRBD2 | TRBV27 | TGTGCCAGCAGCGTGGACTGGAGCGGGAGTGGTGTGCAGTATTTT | CASSVDWSGSGVQYF